A single sample is the source of the 6 T cell receptor beta chains below, sequenced in a study of T cell repertoires in cytomegalovirus infection. TCRdb re-called the reads through MiXCR, storing one row per CDR3 protein. Counted here are some 600,000 distinct CDR3 sequences, 20% to 25% occurring once; the ten biggest clones make up 8%. The source material was CD8+ T cells from PBMCs. The receptors were sampled from a human donor in good health (CMV status not recorded). Some clones in this sample may be carry-over from other donors' samples.

This clonotype has only a few counts. This chain connects TRBV28 to TRBJ1-4; 11 positions agree with TRBD1. The CDR3 loop spans 15 amino acids. From germline, CDR1 is MDHEN and CDR2 SYDVKM. V lost 6 bases and J lost 8; bases outside the gene matches: 8. CDR3 sequence (DNA): TGTGCCAGCAGCCAGAGGACAGGGGGCCGAGAAAAACTGTTTTTT. Protein sequence: CASSQRTGGREKLFF.

This CDR3 reads CASSLDGRSQSPLHF. Written as DNA, the CDR3 is TGTGCCAGCAGCTTAGATGGCAGGAGTCAATCACCCCTCCACTTT. The gene calls are TRBV7-2 and TRBJ1-6; D is ambiguous. Trimming cost V 1 base and J 10 bases, with 14 bases left between them. Germline values: CDR1 SGHTA, CDR2 FQGNSA. The CDR3 has 15 amino acids.

The chain carries TRBV27 and TRBJ2-7; no definite D call. CDR3 length: 14 amino acids. The V gene lost 2 bases and the J gene lost 0 bases, with 8 bases spanning the gap. Per germline, CDR1 MNHEY and CDR2 SMNVEV (reference sequence). Here the CDR3 reads CASSLNPTSYEQYF. DNA for the CDR3: TGTGCCAGCAGTTTAAACCCGACCTCCTACGAGCAGTACTTC.

Only a few counts were recorded for this clonotype. The chain combines TRBV6-5 with TRBJ1-1; TRBD1 matches 12 bases. Unmatched junction bases numbered 9, after V lost 7 bases and J lost 6 bases. CDR3 length equals 15 residues. Germline CDR1 MNHEY, CDR2 SVGAGI. CDR3 sequence reads: CASTPGQGAIAEAFF. In DNA form, the CDR3 reads TGTGCCAGCACCCCGGGACAGGGGGCTATCGCTGAAGCTTTCTTT.

The gene calls are TRBV19 and TRBJ1-1; D possibly corresponds to TRBD1 (6 bases). V shed 2 bases and J shed 4 bases, with 11 bases lying between them. The length of the CDR3 is 14 residues. Germline CDR1 and CDR2: LNHDA and SQIVND (reference sequence). CDR3 sequence: CASSISGVSTEAFF. The CDR3 bases are TGTGCCAGTAGTATATCAGGGGTGAGCACTGAAGCTTTCTTT.

J is TRBJ2-1 and V is TRBV4-1, with D unclear. The CDR3 totals 15 residues. The ends were cut back, 0 bases at V and 3 bases at J, with 9 bases in the middle. The germline V gene encodes CDR1 MGHRA and CDR2 YSYEKL. Here the CDR3 DNA reads TGCGCCAGCAGCCAAGAGGTAGGGATCTACAATGAGCAGTTCTTC. This encodes CASSQEVGIYNEQFF.